A single sample is the source of the 15 T cell receptor beta chains below, sequenced in a study of identifying expanded T cells in peripheral blood. Clones were sequenced by immunoSEQ multiplex PCR, and TCRdb holds only the in-frame ones, with some missing. The sample consists of about 83,000 clones, 89% of them appearing once. Sequenced input: blood. These receptor sequences come from a person between 18 and 75 years old in good health.

The gene calls are TRBV2 and TRBJ2-1; D gene ambiguous. The CDR3 is made up of 14 amino acids. Trimming left V 4 bases short and J 6 bases short, with 13 bases between. From germline, CDR1 is SNHLY and CDR2 FYNNEI. CDR3 in amino acids: CASSGQPTVNEQFF. CDR3 coding DNA: TGTGCCAGCAGTGGCCAACCTACAGTCAATGAGCAGTTCTTC.

In nucleotides, the CDR3 is TGTGCCAGCAGTCCCCGCGGGGGCGCCCCTAAAAATGGCTACACCTTC. Its translation is CASSPRGGAPKNGYTF. This sequence joins TRBV6-6 and TRBJ1-2; D is possibly TRBD1 (6 bases). CDR1 is MNHNY and CDR2 is SVGAGI in the germline V gene (reference sequence). The CDR3 contains 16 residues. The V gene lost 5 bases and the J gene lost 6 bases, with 22 bases spanning the gap.

The V call is TRBV6-4, the J call TRBJ2-1; 9 nucleotides line up with TRBD2. The CDR3 loop spans 14 amino acids. The V segment lost 6 bases and the J segment 5 bases; nucleotides outside the gene matches: 5. CDR1 and CDR2 (germline): MRHNA, SNTAGT. CDR3: CASSDLAGNNEQFF. The CDR3 DNA reads as TGTGCCAGCAGCGATCTAGCGGGGAACAATGAGCAGTTCTTC.

The rearrangement uses TRBV7-2 and TRBJ2-1, with D perhaps being TRBD1 or TRBD2 (6 bases each). Germline CDR1 SGHTA, CDR2 FQGNSA. V was cut by 5 bases and J by 0 bases, with 17 bases left in between. The CDR3 is 17 amino acids. The CDR3 loop is CASSRMYGGPSYNEQFF. CDR3 coding DNA: TGTGCCAGCAGCCGCATGTACGGGGGCCCCTCCTACAATGAGCAGTTCTTC. Using reference TRBV7-2 and TRBJ2-1 for the parts outside the CDR3, the full variable domain is GAGVSQSPSNKVTEKGKDVELRCDPISGHTALYWYRQSLGQGLEFLIYFQGNSAPDKSGLPSDRFSAERTGGSVSTLTIQRTQQEDSAVYLCASSRMYGGPSYNEQFFGPGTRLTVL.

This chain uses TRBV2 with TRBJ2-1; no clear D. Germline-derived CDR1 and CDR2 are SNHLY and FYNNEI. The CDR3 has 11 amino acids. V dropped 8 bases and J dropped 8 bases, with 10 bases sitting between them. The CDR3 nucleotides read TGTGCCAGCCGAGTAGTCGATGAGCAGTTCTTC. As protein: CASRVVDEQFF.

The chain links TRBV30 to TRBJ1-5, with D possibly being TRBD1 (5 bases). Germline CDR1 GTSNPN, CDR2 SVGIG (reference sequence). The CDR3 loop spans 13 amino acids. Between the trimmed V and J ends, which lost 1 base and 5 bases, there was a span of 9 bases. The DNA of the CDR3 is TGTGCCTGGAGTGAGGGGCAAGATCAGCCCCAGCATTTT. This encodes CAWSEGQDQPQHF.

This clone occurred a few times. The chain recombines TRBV6-1 with TRBJ2-1, with 8 bases matching TRBD2. Germline-derived CDR1 and CDR2 are MNHNS and SASEGT. The CDR3 extends over 14 amino acids. Trimming took 8 bases from V and 5 from J; bases not matched to a gene: 8. The CDR3 coding sequence is TGTGCCAGCCATCCGGGACTAGAGCACAATGAGCAGTTCTTC. Translating it yields CASHPGLEHNEQFF.

On this clone itself: An end of the junction does not agree with germline; a read error may underlie this. The chain carries TRBV7-9 and TRBJ2-2, with TRBD1 matching 8 bases. There are 19 residues in the CDR3. CDR1 SEHNR and CDR2 FQNEAQ come from the germline V gene (reference sequence). CDR3: CASSLGYEPRDRNAGELFF. The DNA for the CDR3 is TGTGCCAGCAGCTTGGGGTACGAGCCCCGGGACAGGAACGCCGGGGAGCTGTTTTTT.

The genes are TRBV7-2 and TRBJ2-3, with 10 positions matching TRBD1. The CDR3 spans 14 residues. In germline, CDR1 is SGHTA, CDR2 FQGNSA. After removal of 5 bases from V and 7 bases from J, the junction contained 6 bases not matched to a gene. The CDR3 is CASSQDRGSNTQYF. The CDR3 region has the DNA TGTGCCAGCAGCCAGGACAGGGGGTCGAATACGCAGTATTTT. Drawing the rest from reference TRBV7-2 and TRBJ2-3, the complete variable domain is GAGVSQSPSNKVTEKGKDVELRCDPISGHTALYWYRQSLGQGLEFLIYFQGNSAPDKSGLPSDRFSAERTGGSVSTLTIQRTQQEDSAVYLCASSQDRGSNTQYFGPGTRLTVL.

CDR3 protein: CASRNSGTEHDNYGYTF. CDR3 DNA sequence: TGTGCCAGCAGAAACTCGGGGACAGAACATGATAACTATGGCTACACCTTC. V is TRBV28 and J is TRBJ1-2; the match to TRBD1 covers 7 bases. The germline gives CDR1 MDHEN, CDR2 SYDVKM. CDR3 length: 17 amino acids. V lost 6 bases and J lost 1; bases outside the gene matches: 14.

The V and J genes are TRBV23-1 and TRBJ2-1; D is perhaps TRBD2 (6 bases). TRBV23-1 qualifies as an ORF whose function is uncertain. This CDR3 contains 17 residues. V lost 0 bases to trimming and J lost 14 bases, with 26 bases between them. The CDR3 region is CASSQSVPIAAPFMKFF. CDR3 sequence (DNA): TGCGCCAGCAGTCAATCCGTTCCTATAGCGGCCCCCTTCATGAAGTTCTTC.

This clone is medium-sized (0.01 to 0.1%) within its sample. The CDR3: CASSFGVGETQYF. The CDR3 DNA follows: TGCGCCAGCAGCTTCGGAGTGGGTGAGACCCAGTACTTC. The V call is TRBV5-1, the J call TRBJ2-5, with no clear D. There are 13 residues in the CDR3. V lost 2 bases, J lost 5 bases, and 10 bases lay in between. CDR1 and CDR2 from the germline V gene are SGHRS and YFSETQ.

This clone occurred a few times. The chain is built from TRBV2 and TRBJ1-2, with a weak D call TRBD1 (6 bases). CDR1 and CDR2 (germline): SNHLY, FYNNEI. This CDR3 is built from 12 residues. Trimming pared 4 bases from V and 9 bases from J, leaving 12 bases between. DNA of the CDR3: TGTGCCAGCAGTGGCGAGGGGGTGCGCTACACCTTC. Translation gives CASSGEGVRYTF.

V and J are TRBV6-5 and TRBJ2-7; weak D call: TRBD2 (6 bases). The germline V gene encodes CDR1 MNHEY and CDR2 SVGAGI. V was pared by 6 bases and J by 0 bases, with 15 bases between. This CDR3 is 15 amino acids long. The CDR3 region has the DNA TGTGCCAGCAGAAGACTAGTTTCCCCCTCCTACGAGCAGTACTTC. Residues: CASRRLVSPSYEQYF.

The CDR3 nucleotides are TGTGCCAGCAGTTCGGCCTACGAGCAGTACTTC. Translation: CASSSAYEQYF. The rearrangement links TRBV6-6 to TRBJ2-7, with unresolved D. In germline, CDR1 is MNHNY, CDR2 SVGAGI (reference sequence). V was cut by 4 bases and J by 2 bases, with 3 bases left in between. The CDR3 has 11 amino acids.